This section outlines one T cell receptor (beta chain) sequence together with its context. Its antigen remains unidentified. The protocol was immunoSEQ multiplex PCR, while the TCRdb copy is restricted to in-frame clones and leaves out a portion. The table lists tens of thousands of clones, 73% of them singletons, with 30% to 40% in the top ten. Antigen-specific CD4+ T cells were first expanded with viral peptide pools by the ViraFEST assay and only then sequenced. The culture ran for roughly 10 days before CD4+ T cells were isolated. SARS-CoV-2 infection was confirmed by PCR in the person between March and December 2020. This sample was taken from a study of vaccination effects on CD4 cells after COVID-19. Study summary: Sample provision by two convalescent patients occurred 16 days and one week before vaccination.

Whole-study results and caveats: The study enrolled few convalescent patients and sampled no early post-infection timepoints.

The V and J ends lost 11 bases and 0 bases respectively, with 17 bases between them. This CDR3 spans 14 amino acids. CDR1 and CDR2 (germline): MNHEY, SVGAGI. This receptor was taken from a human donor who had a prior SARS-CoV-2 infection. The chain employs TRBV6-5 and TRBJ2-7; tentatively, D is TRBD2 (7 bases). The sample in question was CD4+ T cells from PBMCs cultured with a peptide pool, obtained before COVID-19 vaccination. CDR3 DNA: TGTGCCGGAGCAAGGGGGGGGAGCTCCTACGAGCAGTACTTC. Residues: CAGARGGSSYEQYF.